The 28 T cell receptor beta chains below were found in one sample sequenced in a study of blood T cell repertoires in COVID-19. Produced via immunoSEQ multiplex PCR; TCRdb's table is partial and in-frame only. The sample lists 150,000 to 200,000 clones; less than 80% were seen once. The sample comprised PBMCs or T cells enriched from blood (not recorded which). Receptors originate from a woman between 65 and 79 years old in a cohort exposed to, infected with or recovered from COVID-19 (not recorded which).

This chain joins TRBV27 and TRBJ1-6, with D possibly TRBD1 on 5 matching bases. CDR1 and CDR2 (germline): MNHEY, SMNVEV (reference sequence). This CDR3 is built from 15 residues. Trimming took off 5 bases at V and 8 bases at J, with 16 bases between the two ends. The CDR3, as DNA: TGTGCCAGCAGTCCACGGGGGGTACTCTATTCACCCCTCCACTTT. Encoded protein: CASSPRGVLYSPLHF.

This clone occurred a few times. The CDR3 region is CASSEGAGETQYF. In nucleotides, the CDR3 is TGCGCCAGCTCCGAGGGGGCAGGAGAGACCCAGTACTTC. V and J are TRBV5-1 and TRBJ2-5, with 7 bases lining up with TRBD1. This CDR3 has 13 amino acids. The V segment lost 7 bases and the J segment 4 bases; nucleotides outside the gene matches: 7. Germline loops: CDR1 SGHRS, CDR2 YFSETQ. Drawing the rest from reference TRBV5-1 and TRBJ2-5, the complete variable domain is KAGVTQTPRYLIKTRGQQVTLSCSPISGHRSVSWYQQTPGQGLQFLFEYFSETQRNKGNFPGRFSGRQFSNSRSEMNVSTLELGDSALYLCASSEGAGETQYFGPGTRLLVL.

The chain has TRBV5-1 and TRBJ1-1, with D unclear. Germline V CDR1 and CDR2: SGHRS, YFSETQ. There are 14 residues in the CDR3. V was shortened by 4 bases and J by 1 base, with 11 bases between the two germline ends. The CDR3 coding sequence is TGCGCCAGCAGCCCTCATACACGGAACACTGAAGCTTTCTTT. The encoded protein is CASSPHTRNTEAFF.

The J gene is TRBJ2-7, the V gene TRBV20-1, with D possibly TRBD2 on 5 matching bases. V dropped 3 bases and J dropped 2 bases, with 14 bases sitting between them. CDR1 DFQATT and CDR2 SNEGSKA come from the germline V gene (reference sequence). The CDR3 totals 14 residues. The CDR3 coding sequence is TGCAGTGCTAGTGTGAGGACTGGTACCTACGAGCAGTACTTC. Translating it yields CSASVRTGTYEQYF.

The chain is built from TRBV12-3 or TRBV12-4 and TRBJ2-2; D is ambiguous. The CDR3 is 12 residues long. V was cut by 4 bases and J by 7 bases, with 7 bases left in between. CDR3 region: CASSSVYGELFF. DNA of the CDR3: TGTGCCAGCAGTTCGGTTTACGGGGAGCTGTTTTTT.

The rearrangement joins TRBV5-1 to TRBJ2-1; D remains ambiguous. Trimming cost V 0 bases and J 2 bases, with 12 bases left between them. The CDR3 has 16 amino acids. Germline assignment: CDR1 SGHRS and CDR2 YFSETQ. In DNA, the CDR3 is TGCGCCAGCAGCTTGGGGCTAGGCCTAACCTACAATGAGCAGTTCTTC. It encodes CASSLGLGLTYNEQFF.

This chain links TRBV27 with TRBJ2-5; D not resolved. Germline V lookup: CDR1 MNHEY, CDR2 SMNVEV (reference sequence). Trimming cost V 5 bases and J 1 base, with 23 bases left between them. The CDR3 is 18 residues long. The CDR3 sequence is CASSVSPGSLLFQETQYF. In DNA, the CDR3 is TGTGCCAGCAGTGTCTCCCCCGGGTCCCTCCTTTTCCAAGAGACCCAGTACTTC.

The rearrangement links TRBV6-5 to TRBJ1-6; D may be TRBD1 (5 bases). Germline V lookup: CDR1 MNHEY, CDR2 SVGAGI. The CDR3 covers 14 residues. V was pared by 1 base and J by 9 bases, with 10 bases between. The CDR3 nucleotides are TGTGCCAGCAGTTACTTAAGGGGACTTTCACCCCTCCACTTT. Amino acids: CASSYLRGLSPLHF.

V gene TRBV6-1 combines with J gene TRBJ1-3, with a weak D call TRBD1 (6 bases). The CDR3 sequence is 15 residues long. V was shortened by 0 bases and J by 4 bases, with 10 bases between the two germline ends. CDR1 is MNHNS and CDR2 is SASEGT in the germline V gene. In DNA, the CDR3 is TGTGCCAGCAGTGAAGCCGGGGGGCGAGGAAACACCATATATTTT. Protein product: CASSEAGGRGNTIYF.

The CDR3 DNA reads TGTGCCAGCTCTCCTTCCCTTACTAGCGGGAGATACGAGCAGTACTTC. Translating gives CASSPSLTSGRYEQYF. J is TRBJ2-7 and V is TRBV18; 11 nucleotides align to TRBD2. Germline V gives CDR1 KGHSH, CDR2 LQKENI. V was pared by 6 bases and J by 4 bases, with 11 bases of the junction left unmatched. This CDR3 spans 16 amino acids.

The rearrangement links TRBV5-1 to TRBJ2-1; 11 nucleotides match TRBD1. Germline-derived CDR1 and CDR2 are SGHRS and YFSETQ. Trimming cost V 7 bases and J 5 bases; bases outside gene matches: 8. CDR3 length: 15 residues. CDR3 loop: CASGKGQGANNEQFF. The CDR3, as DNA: TGCGCCAGCGGAAAAGGACAGGGGGCAAACAATGAGCAGTTCTTC.

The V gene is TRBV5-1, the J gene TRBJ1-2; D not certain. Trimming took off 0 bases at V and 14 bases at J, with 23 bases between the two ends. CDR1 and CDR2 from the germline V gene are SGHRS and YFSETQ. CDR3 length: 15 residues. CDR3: CASSLEAQIGVLGTF. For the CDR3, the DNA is TGCGCCAGCAGCTTGGAAGCCCAGATCGGGGTCCTCGGTACCTTC.

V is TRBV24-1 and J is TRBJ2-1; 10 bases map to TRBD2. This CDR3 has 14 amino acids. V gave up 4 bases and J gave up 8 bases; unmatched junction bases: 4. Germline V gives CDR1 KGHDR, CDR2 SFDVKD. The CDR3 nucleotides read TGTGCCACCAGTGAAGCGGGAGGGCCTCATGAGCAGTTCTTC. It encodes CATSEAGGPHEQFF.

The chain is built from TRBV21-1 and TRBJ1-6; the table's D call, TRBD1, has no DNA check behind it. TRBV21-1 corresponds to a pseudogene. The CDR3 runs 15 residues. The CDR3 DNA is TGTGCCAGCGGAACTGGACAGGGGAAAAATTCACCCCTCCACTTT. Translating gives CASGTGQGKNSPLHF.

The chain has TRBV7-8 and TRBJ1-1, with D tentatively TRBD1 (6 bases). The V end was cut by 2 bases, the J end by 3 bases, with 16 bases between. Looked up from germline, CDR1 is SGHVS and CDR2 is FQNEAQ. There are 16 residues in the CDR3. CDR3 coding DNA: TGTGCCAGCAGCTTAACACAGGGTACTTTGGACACTGAAGCTTTCTTT. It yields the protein CASSLTQGTLDTEAFF.

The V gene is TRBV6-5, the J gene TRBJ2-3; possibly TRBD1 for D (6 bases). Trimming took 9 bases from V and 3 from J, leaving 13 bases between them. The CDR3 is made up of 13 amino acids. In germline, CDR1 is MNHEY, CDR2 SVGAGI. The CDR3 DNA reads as TGTGCCAGTGAAAGACAGGAAACAGATACGCAGTATTTT. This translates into CASERQETDTQYF.

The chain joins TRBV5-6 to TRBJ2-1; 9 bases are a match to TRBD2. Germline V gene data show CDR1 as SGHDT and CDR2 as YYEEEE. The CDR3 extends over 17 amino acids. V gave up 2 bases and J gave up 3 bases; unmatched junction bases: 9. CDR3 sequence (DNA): TGTGCCAGCAGCTTATATCTGCGGGAGGGCTTCTACAATGAGCAGTTCTTC. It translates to CASSLYLREGFYNEQFF.

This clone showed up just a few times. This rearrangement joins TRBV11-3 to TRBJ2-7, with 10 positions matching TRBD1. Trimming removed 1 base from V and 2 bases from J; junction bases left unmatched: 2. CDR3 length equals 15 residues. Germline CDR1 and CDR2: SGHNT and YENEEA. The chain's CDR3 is CASSLVGQGTYEQYF. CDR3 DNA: TGTGCCAGCAGCTTAGTGGGACAGGGGACCTACGAGCAGTACTTC.

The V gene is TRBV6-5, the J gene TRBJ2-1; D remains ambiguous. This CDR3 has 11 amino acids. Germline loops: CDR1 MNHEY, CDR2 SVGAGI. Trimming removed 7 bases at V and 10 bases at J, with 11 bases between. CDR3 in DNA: TGTGCCAGCACCTCGTTCGGGGAGCAGTTCTTC. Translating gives CASTSFGEQFF.

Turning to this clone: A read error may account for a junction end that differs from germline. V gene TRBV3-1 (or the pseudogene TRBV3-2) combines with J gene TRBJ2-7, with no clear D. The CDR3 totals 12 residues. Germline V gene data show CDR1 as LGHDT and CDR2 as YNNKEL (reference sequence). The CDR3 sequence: CASSQFSSEQYF. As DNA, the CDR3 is TGTGCCAGCAGCCAATTTTCCTCCGAGCAGTACTTC.

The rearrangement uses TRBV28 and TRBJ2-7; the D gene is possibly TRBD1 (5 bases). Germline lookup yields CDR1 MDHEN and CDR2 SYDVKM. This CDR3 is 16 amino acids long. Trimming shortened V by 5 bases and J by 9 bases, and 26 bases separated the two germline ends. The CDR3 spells CASSPLQAIDIGAQYF. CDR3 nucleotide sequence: TGTGCCAGCAGTCCACTACAGGCGATCGATATCGGTGCGCAGTACTTC.

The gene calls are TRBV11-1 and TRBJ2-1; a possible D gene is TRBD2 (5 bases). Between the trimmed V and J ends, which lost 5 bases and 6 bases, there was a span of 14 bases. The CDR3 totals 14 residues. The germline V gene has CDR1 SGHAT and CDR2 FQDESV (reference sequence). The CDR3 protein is CASSQVSGSNEQFF. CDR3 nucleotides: TGTGCCAGCAGCCAAGTCTCGGGATCCAATGAGCAGTTCTTC.

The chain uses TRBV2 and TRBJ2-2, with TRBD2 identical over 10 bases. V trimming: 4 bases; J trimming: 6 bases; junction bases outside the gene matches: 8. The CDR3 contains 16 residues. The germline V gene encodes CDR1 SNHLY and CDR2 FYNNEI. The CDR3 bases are TGTGCCAGCAGTGGTCTAGCGGGAGAGCTGGCCGGGGAGCTGTTTTTT. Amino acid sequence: CASSGLAGELAGELFF. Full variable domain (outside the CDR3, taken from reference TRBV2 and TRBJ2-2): EPEVTQTPSHQVTQMGQEVILRCVPISNHLYFYWYRQILGQKVEFLVSFYNNEISEKSEIFDDQFSVERPDGSNFTLKIRSTKLEDSAMYFCASSGLAGELAGELFFGEGSRLTVL.

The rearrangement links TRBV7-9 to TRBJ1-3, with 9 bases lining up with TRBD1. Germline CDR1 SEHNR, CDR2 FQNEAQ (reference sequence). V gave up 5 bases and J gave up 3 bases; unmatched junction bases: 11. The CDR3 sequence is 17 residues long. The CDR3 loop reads CASSPTGGSYSGNTIYF. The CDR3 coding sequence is TGTGCCAGCAGCCCGACAGGGGGTTCCTATAGTGGAAACACCATATATTTT.

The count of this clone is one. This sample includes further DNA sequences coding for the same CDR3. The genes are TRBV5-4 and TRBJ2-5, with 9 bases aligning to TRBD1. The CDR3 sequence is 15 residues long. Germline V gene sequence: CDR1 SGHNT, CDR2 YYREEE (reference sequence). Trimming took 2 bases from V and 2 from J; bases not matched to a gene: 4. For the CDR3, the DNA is TGTGCCAGCAGCTTAAGACAGGGGGGTCAAGAGACCCAGTACTTC. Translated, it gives CASSLRQGGQETQYF.

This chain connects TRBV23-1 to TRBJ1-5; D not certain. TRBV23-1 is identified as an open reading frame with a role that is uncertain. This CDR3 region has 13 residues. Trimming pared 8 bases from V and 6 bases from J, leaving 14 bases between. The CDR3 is CASSPGRGQPQHF. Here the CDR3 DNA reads TGCGCCAGCTCCCCGGGGAGAGGTCAGCCCCAGCATTTT.

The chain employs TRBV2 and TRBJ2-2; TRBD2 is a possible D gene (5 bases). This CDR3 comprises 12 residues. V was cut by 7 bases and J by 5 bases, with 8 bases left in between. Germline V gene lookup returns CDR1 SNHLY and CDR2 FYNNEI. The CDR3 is CASNRRTGELFF. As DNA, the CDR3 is TGTGCCAGCAATAGGAGGACCGGGGAGCTGTTTTTT.

This chain's CDR3 is CASSLSAGGRPTGELFF. The CDR3 DNA reads as TGTGCCAGCAGCTTATCGGCTGGGGGCCGACCCACCGGGGAGCTGTTTTTT. V is TRBV7-8 and J is TRBJ2-2, with D possibly matching TRBD1 (6 bases). In germline, CDR1 is SGHVS, CDR2 FQNEAQ. The CDR3 has 17 amino acids. V shed 2 bases and J shed 4 bases, with 17 bases lying between them.